Presented here are 13 T cell receptor beta chains from one specimen sequenced in a study of blood T cell repertoires in COVID-19. Using immunoSEQ multiplex PCR, the repertoire was profiled, and TCRdb retains in-frame clones only, with some absent. This table holds about 89,000 clones, approximately 82% found once. Sequencing used peripheral blood. The receptors come from an older man with acute or convalescent COVID-19.

V is TRBV7-9 and J is TRBJ1-3; D might be TRBD1 (6 bases). This CDR3 contains 18 residues. CDR1 and CDR2 from the germline V gene are SEHNR and FQNEAQ (reference sequence). Trimming shortened V by 4 bases and J by 0 bases, and 19 bases separated the two germline ends. CDR3 residues: CASSSPVTTDSSGNTIYF. The CDR3 coding sequence is TGTGCCAGCAGCTCGCCCGTAACAACGGACAGCTCTGGAAACACCATATATTTT. The full variable domain, its missing parts supplied by reference TRBV7-9 and TRBJ1-3, is DTGVSQNPRHKITKRGQNVTFRCDPISEHNRLYWYRQTLGQGPEFLTYFQNEAQLEKSRLLSDRFSAERPKGSFSTLEIQRTEQGDSAMYLCASSSPVTTDSSGNTIYFGEGSWLTVV.

This clone was observed a handful of times. This chain links TRBV30 with TRBJ2-7, with 7 positions matching TRBD1. The ends lost 4 bases at V and 5 bases at J; junction bases unmatched: 5. The CDR3 extends over 12 amino acids. CDR1 is GTSNPN, CDR2 SVGIG, per germline (reference sequence). CDR3 residues: CAWTQGIDEQYF. Written as DNA, the CDR3 is TGTGCCTGGACACAGGGGATCGACGAGCAGTACTTC.

This rearrangement joins TRBV27 to TRBJ2-1; D may be TRBD1 (5 bases). Per germline, CDR1 MNHEY and CDR2 SMNVEV (reference sequence). The length of the CDR3 is 15 residues. Between the trimmed V and J ends, which lost 2 bases and 8 bases, there was a span of 16 bases. The CDR3 is CASSLGGNRIDEQFF. CDR3 DNA: TGTGCCAGCAGTTTAGGTGGGAACAGGATTGATGAGCAGTTCTTC.

The V call is TRBV30, the J call TRBJ2-3, with 10 nucleotides matching TRBD2. CDR1 and CDR2 (germline): GTSNPN, SVGIG (reference sequence). V was pared by 3 bases and J by 0 bases, with 3 bases of the junction left unmatched. The CDR3 has 15 amino acids. In DNA, the CDR3 is TGTGCCTGGAGCGGACTAGCGGTTAGCACAGATACGCAGTATTTT. Its protein product is CAWSGLAVSTDTQYF.

The chain combines TRBV7-2 with TRBJ1-1, with 7 bases that match TRBD1. The CDR3 is 15 amino acids. Per germline, CDR1 SGHTA and CDR2 FQGNSA. The J segment lost 7 bases and the V segment lost 1 base, leaving 9 bases of the junction unmatched. This CDR3 reads CASSLGSGGKGEAFF. As DNA, the CDR3 is TGTGCCAGCAGCTTAGGTTCAGGGGGGAAAGGTGAAGCTTTCTTT.

The genes are TRBV28 and TRBJ1-2; TRBD1 might be the D (5 bases). The CDR3 totals 11 residues. The V end lost 10 bases, the J end lost 1 base, and 7 bases lay between the germline ends. Germline V gene data show CDR1 as MDHEN and CDR2 as SYDVKM. The CDR3 spells CATQGNYGYTF. CDR3 sequence (DNA): TGTGCCACCCAGGGTAACTATGGCTACACCTTC.

V gene TRBV4-2 combines with J gene TRBJ1-5; 9 bases map to TRBD1. This CDR3 has 15 residues. Per the germline V gene, CDR1 is LGHNA and CDR2 is YNFKEQ. V shed 0 bases, J shed 4 bases, and the junction held 1 base outside the gene matches. The CDR3 bases are TGTGCCAGCAGCCAAGACGGACAGGGGAATCAGCCCCAGCATTTT. It yields the protein CASSQDGQGNQPQHF.

The chain carries TRBV20-1 and TRBJ1-1; D remains ambiguous. Between the trimmed V and J ends, which lost 4 bases and 6 bases, there was a span of 9 bases. The CDR3 consists of 11 residues. Per germline, CDR1 DFQATT and CDR2 SNEGSKA (reference sequence). CDR3 sequence reads: CSATPVAEAFF. The CDR3 bases are TGCAGTGCTACACCGGTAGCTGAAGCTTTCTTT.

The CDR3 sequence: CASSPGQENTEAFF. CDR3 DNA: TGTGCCAGCAGCCCGGGACAGGAGAACACTGAAGCTTTCTTT. The rearrangement uses TRBV7-9 and TRBJ1-1; 8 bases are shared with TRBD1. The V gene end was trimmed by 5 bases and the J gene end by 1 base; junction bases not matched to a gene: 3. From germline, CDR1 is SEHNR and CDR2 FQNEAQ (reference sequence). CDR3 length: 14 amino acids.

This chain connects TRBV27 to TRBJ2-7; TRBD2 matches 8 bases. This CDR3 has 18 residues. Germline trimming cut 2 bases from V and 4 bases from J; bases unmatched to any gene: 16. Germline assignment: CDR1 MNHEY and CDR2 SMNVEV (reference sequence). The CDR3 nucleotides read TGTGCCAGCAGTTTAAGACCCGATCCTTTAAGCGGGAGATACGAGCAGTACTTC. It yields the protein CASSLRPDPLSGRYEQYF.

This chain joins TRBV19 and TRBJ1-4; D ambiguous. The CDR3 has 15 amino acids. V was clipped by 5 bases and J by 4 bases, with 14 bases between them. Per germline, CDR1 LNHDA and CDR2 SQIVND (reference sequence). In DNA form, the CDR3 reads TGTGCCAGTAGTTCCCGCGGGCCGGATAATGAAAAACTGTTTTTT. It specifies CASSSRGPDNEKLFF.

The chain employs TRBV3-1 (or the pseudogene TRBV3-2) and TRBJ1-1; 7 bases agree with TRBD1. The CDR3 totals 13 residues. The V segment lost 1 base and the J segment 10 bases; nucleotides outside the gene matches: 6. From germline, CDR1 is LGHDT and CDR2 YNNKEL (reference sequence). The CDR3 coding sequence is TGTGCCAGCAGCCAAGGGAGACAGGGACGAGCTTTCTTT. Encoded protein: CASSQGRQGRAFF.

The V gene is TRBV9, the J gene TRBJ2-5, with 9 nucleotides matching TRBD2. The CDR3 runs to 14 residues. Germline trimming cut 4 bases from V and 5 bases from J; bases unmatched to any gene: 6. CDR1 and CDR2 (germline): SGDLS, YYNGEE. CDR3 nucleotides: TGTGCCAGCAGCCCCCCGGCGGGGGGGGAGACCCAGTACTTC. It specifies CASSPPAGGETQYF.